Below, one TCR beta chain is given with its context. The antigen is not known. The entry originates in a study of blood T cells in healthy people across ages. The wider study: Template switching caught about one barcoded beta molecule for each two T cells. General study findings and limits: PBMCs went unsorted, and a conclusive naive versus antigen-experienced comparison was therefore prevented. Compared with aged donors, long-lived donors showed fewer expanded clones, suggesting selection. Estimated diversity that came from one million T cells was considered an underestimate.

The germline CDR1 and CDR2 sequences are SGHKS and YYEKEE (reference sequence). This CDR3 is built from 14 residues. Trimming took off 0 bases at V and 6 bases at J, with 10 bases between the two ends. It was with a sample-barcoded 5' primer and a J-beta primer mix that a second PCR of about 7 to 12 cycles was run. TCRdb processed the 5' RACE reads anew with MiXCR; each CDR3 protein has one entry. The sample contains 910,000 or so distinct CDR3 sequences, just over 50% of which appear only once. The chain carries TRBV5-5 and TRBJ2-1; D might be TRBD2 (5 bases). The sample was blood. The source of this sequence is a woman in her fifties or sixties in good health. This CDR3 reads CASSLAGVRNEQFF. DNA for the CDR3: TGTGCCAGCAGCTTGGCCGGGGTTCGCAATGAGCAGTTCTTC.